This record concerns one T cell receptor beta chain sequence. The germline CDR1 and CDR2 sequences are KGHSH and LQKENI. The CDR3 extends over 14 amino acids. V shed 3 bases, J shed 5 bases, and the junction held 1 base outside the gene matches. This specimen comes from a study of blood T cell repertoires in COVID-19. Repertoires were generated with immunoSEQ multiplex PCR, while TCRdb's copy carries only in-frame clones and drops some. The repertoire includes about 120,000 clones, around 79% of them detected once, and approximately 16% sits in the top ten. The source is a woman older than 75 with active or convalescent COVID-19. This chain links TRBV18 with TRBJ1-4; TRBD1 matches 9 bases. Sequenced material: peripheral blood. The CDR3 reads CASSPGQGNEKLFF. DNA of the CDR3: TGTGCCAGCTCACCTGGACAGGGGAATGAAAAACTGTTTTTT.